These T cell receptor beta chains were read from a single sample in a study of blood T cells in healthy people across ages. TCRdb re-called the 5' RACE reads with MiXCR, one entry per CDR3 protein. The sample has over 750,000 distinct CDR3 sequences, roughly 25% seen once. In addition, the sample was reused for a study of T cells of mothers and their children.

The sample taken for sequencing was blood. These receptors all stem from a boy aged 10-17 years in good health. Both conserved end residues are part of each CDR3.

len,j_gene,v_gene,CDR3aa
13,TRBJ2-5,TRBV25-1,CATRLAGQETQYF
14,TRBJ2-5,TRBV24-1,CATSVSGKGETQYF
12,TRBJ2-3,TRBV3-1,CASSGLPDTQYF
15,TRBJ2-1,TRBV9,CASSVSGGRYNEQFF
21,TRBJ2-3,TRBV11-1,CASSLRPRQLGTAGPTDTQYF
19,TRBJ2-2,TRBV11-2,CASSPTPVRGKDSTGELFF
14,TRBJ2-7,TRBV5-1,CASSLGRANYEQYF
15,TRBJ1-4,TRBV12-3/TRBV12-4,CASSLGGGSNEKLFF
17,TRBJ2-2,TRBV7-2,CASSLASRESYTGELFF
11,TRBJ2-3,TRBV7-2,CASSFRVAGNF
14,TRBJ1-1,TRBV5-1,CASSSGTGVTEAFF
14,TRBJ2-7,TRBV5-1,CASSVAGGRYEQYF
15,TRBJ2-5,TRBV28,CASSSSLAGQETQYF
12,TRBJ1-1,TRBV7-2,CASSFQGVEAFF
15,TRBJ2-5,TRBV21-1,CASSKEGQLEETQYF
13,.,TRBV29-1,CSVSETTNYEQYF
16,TRBJ1-2,TRBV4-1,CASSQDSAVANYGYTF
14,TRBJ2-3,TRBV20-1,CSASTSLNTDTQYF
19,TRBJ2-3,TRBV4-3,CASSQDRTAPGRSWDTQYF
16,TRBJ2-3,TRBV4-1,CASSPLGGARRDTQYF
14,TRBJ1-2,TRBV7-2,CASSSESGTYGYTF
13,TRBJ2-1,TRBV5-6,CASSQSSAWEQFF
13,TRBJ1-1,TRBV12-3/TRBV12-4,CATAERKNTEAFF
13,TRBJ2-2,TRBV7-8,CASSFDLTGELFF
13,TRBJ2-1,TRBV7-2,CASSAVRGNEQFF
16,TRBJ2-5,TRBV24-1,CATSDRINGFGETQYF
16,TRBJ2-1,TRBV5-1,CASSSAQDRAYNEQFF
13,TRBJ1-2,TRBV10-3,CAATPGQFYGYTF
16,TRBJ2-1,TRBV12-5,CASGWTSGETYNEQFF
15,TRBJ1-2,TRBV29-1,CSVEDGGRGHYGYTF
16,TRBJ2-7,TRBV20-1,CSARGLMDRPTYEQYF
14,TRBJ2-3,TRBV4-1,CASSQARGPDTQYF
18,TRBJ2-5,TRBV12-3/TRBV12-4,CASSFRWGNLNSQETQYF
15,.,TRBV10-3,CAISDSGAGYNEQFF
16,TRBJ2-1,TRBV18,CASSPTSGKTYNEQFF
14,TRBJ1-5,TRBV15,CATSRGTGYQPQHF